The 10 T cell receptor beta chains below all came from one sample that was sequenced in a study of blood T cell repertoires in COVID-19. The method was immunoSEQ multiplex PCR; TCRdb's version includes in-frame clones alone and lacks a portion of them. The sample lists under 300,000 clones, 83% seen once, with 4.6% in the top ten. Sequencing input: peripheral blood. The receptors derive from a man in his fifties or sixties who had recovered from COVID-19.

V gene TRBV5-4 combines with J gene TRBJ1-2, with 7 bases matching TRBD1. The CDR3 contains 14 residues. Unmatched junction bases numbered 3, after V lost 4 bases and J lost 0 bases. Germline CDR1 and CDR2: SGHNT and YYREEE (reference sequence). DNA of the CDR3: TGTGCCAGCAGCCCAGGGGGATCTAACTATGGCTACACCTTC. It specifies CASSPGGSNYGYTF.

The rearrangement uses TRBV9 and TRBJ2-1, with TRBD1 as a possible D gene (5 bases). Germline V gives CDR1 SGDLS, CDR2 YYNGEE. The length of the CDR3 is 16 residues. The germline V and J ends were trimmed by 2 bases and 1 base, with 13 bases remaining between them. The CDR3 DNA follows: TGTGCCAGCAGCGTCCGGCAGGGATTATCCTACAATGAGCAGTTCTTC. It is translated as CASSVRQGLSYNEQFF. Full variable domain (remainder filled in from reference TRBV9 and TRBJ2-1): DSGVTQTPKHLITATGQRVTLRCSPRSGDLSVYWYQQSLDQGLQFLIQYYNGEERAKGNILERFSAQQFPDLHSELNLSSLELGDSALYFCASSVRQGLSYNEQFFGPGTRLTVL.

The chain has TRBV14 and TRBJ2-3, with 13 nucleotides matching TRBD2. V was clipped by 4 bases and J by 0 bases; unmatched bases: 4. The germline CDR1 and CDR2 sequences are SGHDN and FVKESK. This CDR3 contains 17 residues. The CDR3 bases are TGTGCCAGCAGCCGCTGGACTAGCGGGGGTAGCACAGATACGCAGTATTTT. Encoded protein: CASSRWTSGGSTDTQYF.

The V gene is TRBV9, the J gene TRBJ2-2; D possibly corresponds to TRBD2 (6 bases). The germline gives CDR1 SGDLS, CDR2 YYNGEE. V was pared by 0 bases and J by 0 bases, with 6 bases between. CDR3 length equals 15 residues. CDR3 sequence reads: CASSVVAANTGELFF. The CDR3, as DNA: TGTGCCAGCAGCGTAGTAGCGGCGAACACCGGGGAGCTGTTTTTT.

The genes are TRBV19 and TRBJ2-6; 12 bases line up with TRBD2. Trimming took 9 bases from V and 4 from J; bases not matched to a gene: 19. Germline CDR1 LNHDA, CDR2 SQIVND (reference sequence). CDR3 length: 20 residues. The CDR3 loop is CASTWDKRLAGVSGANVLTF. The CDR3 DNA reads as TGTGCCAGCACCTGGGACAAGAGACTAGCGGGGGTTTCCGGGGCCAACGTCCTGACTTTC.

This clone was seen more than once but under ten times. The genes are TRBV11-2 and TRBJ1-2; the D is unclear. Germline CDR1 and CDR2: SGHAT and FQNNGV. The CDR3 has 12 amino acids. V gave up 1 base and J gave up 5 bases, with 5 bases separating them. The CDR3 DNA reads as TGTGCCAGCAGCTTAGCCGGGTATGGCTACACCTTC. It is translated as CASSLAGYGYTF.

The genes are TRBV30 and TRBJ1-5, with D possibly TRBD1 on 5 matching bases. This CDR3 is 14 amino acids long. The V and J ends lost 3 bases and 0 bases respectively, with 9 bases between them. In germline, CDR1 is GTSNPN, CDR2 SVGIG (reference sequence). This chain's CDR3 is CAWSRGGSNQPQHF. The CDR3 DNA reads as TGTGCCTGGAGCCGGGGGGGTAGCAATCAGCCCCAGCATTTT. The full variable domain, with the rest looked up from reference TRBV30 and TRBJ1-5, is SQTIHQWPATLVQPVGSPLSLECTVEGTSNPNLYWYRQAAGRGLQLLFYSVGIGQISSEVPQNLSASRPQDRQFILSSKKLLLSDSGFYLCAWSRGGSNQPQHFGDGTRLSIL.

The CDR3 here is CASRQGGSGSSYNEQFF. The CDR3 DNA reads as TGTGCCAGCAGACAAGGGGGTAGCGGGAGTTCCTACAATGAGCAGTTCTTC. The J gene is TRBJ2-1, the V gene TRBV11-2; 9 nucleotides align to TRBD2. The CDR3 has 17 residues. CDR1 and CDR2 (germline): SGHAT, FQNNGV. The junction had 10 bases not matched to a gene; V was cut back by 6 bases and J by 1 base.

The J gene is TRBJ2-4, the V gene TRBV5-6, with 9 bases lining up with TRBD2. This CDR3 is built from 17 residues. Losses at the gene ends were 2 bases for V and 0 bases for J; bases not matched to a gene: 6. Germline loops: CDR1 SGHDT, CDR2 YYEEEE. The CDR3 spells CASSLFSGSSAKNIQYF. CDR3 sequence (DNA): TGTGCCAGCAGCTTATTTAGCGGGAGTTCAGCCAAAAACATTCAGTACTTC.

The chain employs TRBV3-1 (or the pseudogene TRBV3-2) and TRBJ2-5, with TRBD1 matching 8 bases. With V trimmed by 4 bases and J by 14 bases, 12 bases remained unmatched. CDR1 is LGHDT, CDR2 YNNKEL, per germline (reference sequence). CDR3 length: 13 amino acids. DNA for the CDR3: TGTGCCAGCAGCCCCGAGTGGACAGGGAAAAATTACTTC. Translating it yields CASSPEWTGKNYF.